This T cell receptor beta chain emerged from a study of cytomegalovirus exposure and HLA in healthy donors. Study-level background: Previous work identified 120 million or so unique TCR beta sequences from roughly 170 million T cells.

General study findings and limits: For most subjects, TCR beta sequences were reported to predict HLA-A and HLA-B alleles with accuracy.

The germline V gene has CDR1 LGHNA and CDR2 YSLEER. Trimming at V came to 0 bases and at J to 3 bases, leaving 10 bases not matched to a gene. This CDR3 region has 18 residues. Primers: 60 Vbeta forward and 13 Jbeta reverse. Produced via immunoSEQ multiplex PCR; TCRdb's table is partial and in-frame only. The sample carries about 150,000 clones, 70% to 90% recorded once. Worth noting for this clone: What it binds is not known.

The chain combines TRBV4-3 with TRBJ1-2, with TRBD1 matching over 10 bases. The receptor was derived from a man between 35 and 55 years old in good health and CMV-seronegative. Source material: PBMCs. CDR3 in amino acids: CASSQDEADRGPDYGYTF. CDR3 coding DNA: TGCGCCAGCAGCCAAGATGAAGCTGACAGGGGGCCGGACTATGGCTACACCTTC.